This entry describes one TCR beta chain. These data belong to a study of shared clonotypes between healthy human individuals. Germline CDR1 reads SGHNT; CDR2 reads YYREEE (reference sequence). Trimming removed 4 bases from V and 1 base from J, with 12 bases in between. This CDR3 comprises 14 residues. Measured with immunoSEQ multiplex PCR; TCRdb has only the in-frame clones, and not every one. The sample contains 550,000 to 650,000 clones, roughly 96% of which appear only once. CD45RO-negative, CCR7-selected cells formed the naive CD8 fraction, which excluded terminally differentiated effector memory CD45RA+ cells.

The source material was naive CD8+ T cells sorted from blood. This TCR was sampled from a woman aged 25 to 39 in good health. The V and J genes are TRBV5-4 and TRBJ2-7; D remains ambiguous. CDR3 sequence: CASSPASISYEQYF. CDR3 in DNA: TGTGCCAGCAGCCCGGCTTCGATTTCCTACGAGCAGTACTTC.